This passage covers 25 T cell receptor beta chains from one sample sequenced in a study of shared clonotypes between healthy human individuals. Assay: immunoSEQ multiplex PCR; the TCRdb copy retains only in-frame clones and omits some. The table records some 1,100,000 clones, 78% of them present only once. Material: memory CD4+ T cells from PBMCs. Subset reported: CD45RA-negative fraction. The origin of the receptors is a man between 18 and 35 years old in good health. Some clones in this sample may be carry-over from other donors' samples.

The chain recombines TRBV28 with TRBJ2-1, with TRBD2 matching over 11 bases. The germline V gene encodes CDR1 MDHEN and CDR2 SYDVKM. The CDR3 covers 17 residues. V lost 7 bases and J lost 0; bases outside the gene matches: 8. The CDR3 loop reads CASTPTSGAGSYNEQFF. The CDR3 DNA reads TGTGCCAGCACCCCGACTAGCGGGGCCGGCTCCTACAATGAGCAGTTCTTC.

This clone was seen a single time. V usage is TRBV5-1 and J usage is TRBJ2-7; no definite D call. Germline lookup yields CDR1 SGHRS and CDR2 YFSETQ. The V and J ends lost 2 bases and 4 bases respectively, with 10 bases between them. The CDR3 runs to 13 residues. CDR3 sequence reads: CASSLGQEYEQYF. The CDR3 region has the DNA TGCGCCAGCAGCTTAGGGCAGGAATACGAGCAGTACTTC.

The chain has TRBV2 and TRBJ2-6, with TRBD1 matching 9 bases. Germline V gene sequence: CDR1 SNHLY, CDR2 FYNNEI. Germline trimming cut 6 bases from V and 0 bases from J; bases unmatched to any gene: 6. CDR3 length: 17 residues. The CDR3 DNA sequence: TGTGCCAGCAGGGGAATGACAGGGGGCTCTGGGGCCAACGTCCTGACTTTC. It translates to CASRGMTGGSGANVLTF.

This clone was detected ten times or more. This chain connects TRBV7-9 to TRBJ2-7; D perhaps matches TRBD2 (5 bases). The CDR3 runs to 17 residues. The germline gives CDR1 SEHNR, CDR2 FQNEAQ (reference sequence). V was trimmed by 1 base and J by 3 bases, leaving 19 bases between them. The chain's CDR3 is CASSLVPIRSGDYEQYF. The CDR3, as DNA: TGTGCCAGCAGCTTAGTCCCTATCCGGTCCGGGGACTACGAGCAGTACTTC.

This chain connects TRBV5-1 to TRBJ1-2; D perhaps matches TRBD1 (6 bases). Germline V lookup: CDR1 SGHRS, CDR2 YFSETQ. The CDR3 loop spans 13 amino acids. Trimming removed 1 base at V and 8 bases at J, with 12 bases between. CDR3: CASSLRSGGGYTF. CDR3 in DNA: TGCGCCAGCAGCTTGAGGTCTGGGGGCGGCTACACCTTC. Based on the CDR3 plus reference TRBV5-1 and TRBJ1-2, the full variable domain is KAGVTQTPRYLIKTRGQQVTLSCSPISGHRSVSWYQQTPGQGLQFLFEYFSETQRNKGNFPGRFSGRQFSNSRSEMNVSTLELGDSALYLCASSLRSGGGYTFGSGTRLTVV.

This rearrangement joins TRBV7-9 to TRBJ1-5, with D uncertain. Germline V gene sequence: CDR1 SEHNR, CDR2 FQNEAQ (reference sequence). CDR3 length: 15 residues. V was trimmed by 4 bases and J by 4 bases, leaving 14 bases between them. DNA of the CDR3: TGTGCCAGCAGCTCATCAGGAGGTGCAAATCAGCCCCAGCATTTT. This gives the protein CASSSSGGANQPQHF.

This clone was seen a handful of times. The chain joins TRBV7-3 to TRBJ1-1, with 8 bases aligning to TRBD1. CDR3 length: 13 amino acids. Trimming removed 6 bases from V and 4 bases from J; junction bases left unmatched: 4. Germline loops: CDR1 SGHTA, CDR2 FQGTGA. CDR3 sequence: CASRLQGGTEAFF. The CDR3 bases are TGTGCCAGCAGATTACAGGGGGGCACTGAAGCTTTCTTT.

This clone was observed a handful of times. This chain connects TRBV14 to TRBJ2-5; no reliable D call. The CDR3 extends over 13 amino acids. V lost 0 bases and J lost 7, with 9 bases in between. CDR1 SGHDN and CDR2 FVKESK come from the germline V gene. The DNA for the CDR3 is TGTGCCAGCAGCCAAGATGACCCCCTGACCCAGTACTTC. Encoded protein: CASSQDDPLTQYF.

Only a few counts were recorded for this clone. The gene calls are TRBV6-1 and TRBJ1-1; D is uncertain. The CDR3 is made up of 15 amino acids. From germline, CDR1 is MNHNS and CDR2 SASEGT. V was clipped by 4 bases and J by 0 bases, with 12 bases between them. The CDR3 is CASSAGPRMNTEAFF. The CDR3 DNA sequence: TGTGCCAGCAGTGCCGGACCCAGGATGAACACTGAAGCTTTCTTT.

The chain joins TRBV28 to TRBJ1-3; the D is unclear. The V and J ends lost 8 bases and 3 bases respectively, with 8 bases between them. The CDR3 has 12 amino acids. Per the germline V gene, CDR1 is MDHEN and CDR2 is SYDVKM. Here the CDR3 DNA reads TGTGCCAGCCGATTAGGTGGAAACACCATATATTTT. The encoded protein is CASRLGGNTIYF.

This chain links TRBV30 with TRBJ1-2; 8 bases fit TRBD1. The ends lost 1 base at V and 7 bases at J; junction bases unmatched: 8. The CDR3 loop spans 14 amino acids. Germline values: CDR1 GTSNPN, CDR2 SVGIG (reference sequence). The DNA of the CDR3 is TGTGCCTGGAGTGCCCGGACAGGGTTCAGTGGCTACACCTTC. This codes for CAWSARTGFSGYTF.

Written as DNA, the CDR3 is TGTGCCAGTAGTATCCCCGGGACAGTCACTAACTATGGCTACACCTTC. It specifies CASSIPGTVTNYGYTF. This chain joins TRBV19 and TRBJ1-2; 7 positions agree with TRBD1. From germline, CDR1 is LNHDA and CDR2 SQIVND (reference sequence). The V and J ends lost 3 bases and 0 bases, in that order; junction bases with no gene match: 7. The CDR3 loop spans 16 amino acids.

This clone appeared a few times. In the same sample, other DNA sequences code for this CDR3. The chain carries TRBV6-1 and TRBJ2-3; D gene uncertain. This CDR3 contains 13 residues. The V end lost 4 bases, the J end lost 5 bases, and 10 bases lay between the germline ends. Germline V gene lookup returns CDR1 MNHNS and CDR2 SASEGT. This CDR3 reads CASSGQEGDTQYF. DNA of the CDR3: TGTGCCAGCAGTGGGCAGGAAGGAGATACGCAGTATTTT.

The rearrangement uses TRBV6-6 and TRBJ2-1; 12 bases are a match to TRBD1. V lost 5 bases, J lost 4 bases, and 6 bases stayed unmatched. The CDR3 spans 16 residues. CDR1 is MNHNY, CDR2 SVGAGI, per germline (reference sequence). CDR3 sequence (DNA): TGTGCCAGCAGTAAGGGACAGGGGGCGGGTTACAATGAGCAGTTCTTC. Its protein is CASSKGQGAGYNEQFF.

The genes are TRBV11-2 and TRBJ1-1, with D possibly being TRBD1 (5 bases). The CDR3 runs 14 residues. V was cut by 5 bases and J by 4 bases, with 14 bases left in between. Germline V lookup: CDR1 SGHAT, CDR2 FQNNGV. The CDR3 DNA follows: TGTGCCAGCAGCCCCAGGGTATGGGGCACTGAAGCTTTCTTT. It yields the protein CASSPRVWGTEAFF.

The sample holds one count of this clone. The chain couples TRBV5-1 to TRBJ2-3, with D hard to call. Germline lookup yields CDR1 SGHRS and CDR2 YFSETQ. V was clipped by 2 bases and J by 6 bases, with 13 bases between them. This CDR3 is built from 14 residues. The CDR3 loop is CASSLTAQQDTQYF. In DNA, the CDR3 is TGCGCCAGCAGCTTAACAGCCCAACAGGATACGCAGTATTTT.

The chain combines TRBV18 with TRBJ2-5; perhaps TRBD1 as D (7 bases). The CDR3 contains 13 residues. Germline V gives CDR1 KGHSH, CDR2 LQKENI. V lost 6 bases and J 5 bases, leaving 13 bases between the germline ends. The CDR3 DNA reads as TGTGCCAGCTCCAGGGGGGTTCTGGAGACCCAGTACTTC. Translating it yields CASSRGVLETQYF.

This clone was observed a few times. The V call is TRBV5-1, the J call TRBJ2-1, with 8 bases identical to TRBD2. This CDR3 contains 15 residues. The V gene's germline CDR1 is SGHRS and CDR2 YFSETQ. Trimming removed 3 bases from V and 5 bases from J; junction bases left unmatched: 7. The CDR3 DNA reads TGCGCCAGCAGCTCCCGGACTAGCAAGAACAATGAGCAGTTCTTC. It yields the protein CASSSRTSKNNEQFF.

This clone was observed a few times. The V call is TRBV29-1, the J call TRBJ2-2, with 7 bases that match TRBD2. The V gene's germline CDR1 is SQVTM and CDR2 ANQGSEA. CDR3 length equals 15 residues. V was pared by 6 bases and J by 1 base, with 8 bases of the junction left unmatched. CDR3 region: CSVRGASGNTGELFF. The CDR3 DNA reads TGCAGCGTAAGAGGGGCTAGCGGGAACACCGGGGAGCTGTTTTTT.

CDR3 in amino acids: CASSPGRQATEQFF. CDR3 bases: TGTGCCAGCAGCCCGGGGAGGCAGGCCACTGAGCAGTTCTTC. The chain joins TRBV7-3 to TRBJ2-1, with D tentatively TRBD2 (6 bases). This CDR3 contains 14 residues. CDR1 and CDR2 (germline): SGHTA, FQGTGA. V dropped 5 bases and J dropped 9 bases, with 17 bases sitting between them.

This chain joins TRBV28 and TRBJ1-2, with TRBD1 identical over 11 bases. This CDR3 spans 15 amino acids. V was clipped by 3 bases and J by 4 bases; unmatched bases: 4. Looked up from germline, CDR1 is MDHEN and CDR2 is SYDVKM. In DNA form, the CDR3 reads TGTGCCAGCAGTTTGCCCGGGACAGGGGGCTATGGCTACACCTTC. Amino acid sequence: CASSLPGTGGYGYTF.

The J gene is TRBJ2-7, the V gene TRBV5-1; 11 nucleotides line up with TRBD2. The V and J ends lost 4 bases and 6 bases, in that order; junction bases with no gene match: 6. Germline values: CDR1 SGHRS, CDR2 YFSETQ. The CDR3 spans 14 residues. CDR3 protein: CASSALAGGVEQYF. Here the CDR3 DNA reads TGCGCCAGCAGCGCCCTAGCGGGAGGCGTCGAGCAGTACTTC. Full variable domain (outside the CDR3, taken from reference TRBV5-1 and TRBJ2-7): KAGVTQTPRYLIKTRGQQVTLSCSPISGHRSVSWYQQTPGQGLQFLFEYFSETQRNKGNFPGRFSGRQFSNSRSEMNVSTLELGDSALYLCASSALAGGVEQYFGPGTRLTVT.

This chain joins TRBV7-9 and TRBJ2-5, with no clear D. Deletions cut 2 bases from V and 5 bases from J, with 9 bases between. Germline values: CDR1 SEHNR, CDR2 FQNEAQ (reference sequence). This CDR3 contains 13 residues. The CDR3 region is CASSLTRVETQYF. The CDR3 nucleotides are TGTGCCAGCAGCTTAACAAGGGTCGAGACCCAGTACTTC.

This CDR3 is CASGRTADSLYGYTF. The CDR3 nucleotides read TGTGCCAGCGGGAGGACGGCGGACTCCCTCTATGGCTACACCTTC. The chain links TRBV2 to TRBJ1-2; no firm D call. CDR3 length equals 15 residues. The germline V and J ends were trimmed by 8 bases and 4 bases, with 20 bases remaining between them. Germline-derived CDR1 and CDR2 are SNHLY and FYNNEI.

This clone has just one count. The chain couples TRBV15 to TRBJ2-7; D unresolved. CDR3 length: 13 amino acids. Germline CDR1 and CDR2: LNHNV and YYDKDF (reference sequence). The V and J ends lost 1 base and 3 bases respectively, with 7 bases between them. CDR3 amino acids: CATSRVGFYEQYF. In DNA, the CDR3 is TGTGCCACCAGCAGAGTTGGGTTCTACGAGCAGTACTTC.